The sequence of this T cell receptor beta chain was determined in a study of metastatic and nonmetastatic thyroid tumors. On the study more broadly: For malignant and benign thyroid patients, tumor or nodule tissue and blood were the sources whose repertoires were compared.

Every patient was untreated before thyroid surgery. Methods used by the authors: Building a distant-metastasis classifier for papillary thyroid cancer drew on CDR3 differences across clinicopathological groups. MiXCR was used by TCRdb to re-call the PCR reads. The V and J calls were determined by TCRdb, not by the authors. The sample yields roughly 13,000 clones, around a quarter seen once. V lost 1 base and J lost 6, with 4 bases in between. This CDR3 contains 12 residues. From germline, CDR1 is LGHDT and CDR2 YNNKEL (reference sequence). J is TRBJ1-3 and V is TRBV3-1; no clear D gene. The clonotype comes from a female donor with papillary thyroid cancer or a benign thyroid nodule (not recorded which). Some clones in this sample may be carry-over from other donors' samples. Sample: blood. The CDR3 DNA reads TGTGCCAGCAGCCAAGGGGAAAACACCATATATTTT. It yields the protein CASSQGENTIYF. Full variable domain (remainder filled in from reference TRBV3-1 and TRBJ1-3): DTAVSQTPKYLVTQMGNDKSIKCEQNLGHDTMYWYKQDSKKFLKIMFSYNNKELIINETVPNRFSPKSPDKAHLNLHINSLELGDSAVYFCASSQGENTIYFGEGSWLTVV.